This passage covers 28 T cell receptor beta chains from one sample sequenced in a study of memory CD8 T cells in hepatitis C reinfection. Noted time point: pre-reinfection, 55 to 20 weeks before reinfection detection. Sorted cells were sequenced directly ex vivo without any in vitro expansion. The protocol was immunoSEQ multiplex PCR, while the TCRdb copy is restricted to in-frame clones and leaves out a portion. The sample holds 45,000 to 65,000 clones; around 92% are singletons and the top ten take roughly 0.99%. The sequenced material came from naive CD8+ T cells sorted from blood. These receptors originate from a man younger than 35 with hepatitis C virus infection.

The chain is built from TRBV2 and TRBJ1-2; unclear D gene. Deletions cut 4 bases from V and 4 bases from J, with 13 bases between. Germline V CDR1 and CDR2: SNHLY, FYNNEI. The CDR3 is 14 amino acids. CDR3 in amino acids: CASSAWLDRYGYTF. CDR3 DNA: TGTGCCAGCAGTGCATGGCTCGATCGCTATGGCTACACCTTC.

The V call is TRBV5-5, the J call TRBJ2-7, with unresolved D. This CDR3 has 15 amino acids. Trimming took off 0 bases at V and 0 bases at J, with 10 bases between the two ends. Germline-derived CDR1 and CDR2 are SGHKS and YYEKEE (reference sequence). Written as DNA, the CDR3 is TGTGCCAGCAGCTTGGGTGCAGCGAGCTCCTACGAGCAGTACTTC. Amino acid sequence: CASSLGAASSYEQYF.

The chain combines TRBV2 with TRBJ2-5, with 7 bases matching TRBD2. The junction had 5 bases not matched to a gene; V was cut back by 5 bases and J by 2 bases. Germline V CDR1 and CDR2: SNHLY, FYNNEI. This CDR3 spans 14 amino acids. CDR3 coding DNA: TGTGCCAGCAGTCAGGCGGGAGTACAAGAGACCCAGTACTTC. It translates to CASSQAGVQETQYF.

This chain connects TRBV21-1 to TRBJ1-2. TRBV21-1 is described as a pseudogene. This CDR3 comprises 16 residues. CDR3 nucleotides: TGTGCCAGCAGCAAAGAGTCACCCTGGGAGGGGCATGGCTACACCTTC. Its translation is CASSKESPWEGHGYTF.

The gene calls are TRBV19 and TRBJ2-2; TRBD1 matches at 7 bases. CDR3 length: 16 amino acids. Germline V CDR1 and CDR2: LNHDA, SQIVND (reference sequence). The V gene end was trimmed by 1 base and the J gene end by 1 base; junction bases not matched to a gene: 3. CDR3 sequence reads: CASSIGTGGNTGELFF. Here the CDR3 DNA reads TGTGCCAGTAGTATAGGGACAGGTGGGAACACCGGGGAGCTGTTTTTT.

The chain combines TRBV11-2 with TRBJ2-3, with 11 bases aligning to TRBD2. V lost 0 bases, J lost 0 bases, and 8 bases stayed unmatched. Looked up from germline, CDR1 is SGHAT and CDR2 is FQNNGV. This CDR3 region has 19 residues. The CDR3 sequence is CASSLDLAGGPGSTDTQYF. The CDR3 DNA follows: TGTGCCAGCAGCTTAGATCTAGCGGGAGGCCCGGGCAGCACAGATACGCAGTATTTT.

The rearrangement links TRBV6-1 to TRBJ1-5, with TRBD1 matching over 8 bases. The CDR3 spans 15 residues. CDR1 and CDR2 from the germline V gene are MNHNS and SASEGT. Trimming took 6 bases from V and 5 from J; bases not matched to a gene: 9. The CDR3 nucleotides are TGTGCCAGCAGCGTCACGGACAGGGAGGATCAGCCCCAGCATTTT. Translating gives CASSVTDREDQPQHF.

V usage is TRBV19 and J usage is TRBJ1-2; D uncertain. The V end was cut by 5 bases, the J end by 1 base, with 8 bases between. In germline, CDR1 is LNHDA, CDR2 SQIVND (reference sequence). The CDR3 runs 13 residues. The chain's CDR3 is CASSPGYNYGYTF. The CDR3 DNA reads TGTGCCAGTAGTCCGGGATATAACTATGGCTACACCTTC.

The CDR3 bases are TGTGCCAGCAGCCCCCAGCGGGCTTCCTACAATGAGCAGTTCTTC. This translates into CASSPQRASYNEQFF. The genes are TRBV7-3 and TRBJ2-1; TRBD2 is a possible D gene (6 bases). Per germline, CDR1 SGHTA and CDR2 FQGTGA. This CDR3 region has 15 residues. With 5 bases removed from V and 1 base from J, the gap between germline ends came to 12 bases. Full variable domain (remainder filled in from reference TRBV7-3 and TRBJ2-1): GAGVSQTPSNKVTEKGKYVELRCDPISGHTALYWYRQSLGQGPEFLIYFQGTGAADDSGLPNDRFFAVRPEGSVSTLKIQRTERGDSAVYLCASSPQRASYNEQFFGPGTRLTVL.

The V call is TRBV13, the J call TRBJ2-7, with TRBD2 matching over 7 bases. The CDR3 has 15 amino acids. V shed 6 bases and J 0 bases; nucleotides not matched to a gene: 8. Germline CDR1 and CDR2: PRHDT and FYEKMQ (reference sequence). CDR3 sequence reads: CASSDRASGSYEQYF. CDR3 DNA sequence: TGTGCCAGCAGTGATAGGGCTAGCGGCTCCTACGAGCAGTACTTC. The variable domain in full, completed from reference TRBV13 and TRBJ2-7, reads AAGVIQSPRHLIKEKRETATLKCYPIPRHDTVYWYQQGPGQDPQFLISFYEKMQSDKGSIPDRFSAQQFSDYHSELNMSSLELGDSALYFCASSDRASGSYEQYFGPGTRLTVT.

The rearrangement uses TRBV9 and TRBJ2-5, with 8 bases aligning to TRBD2. Gene TRBJ2-7 matches the end of the DNA better, so the J call may be wrong. The CDR3 is 17 residues long. Per germline, CDR1 SGDLS and CDR2 YYNGEE. In nucleotides, the CDR3 is TGTGCCAGCAGCGTCGGTAGCGGGGCGGGGGATTTCTACGAGCAGTACTTC. It encodes CASSVGSGAGDFYEQYF.

CDR3 sequence reads: CASSLVAGGISGANVLTF. In DNA, the CDR3 is TGTGCCAGCAGCTTAGTAGCGGGGGGGATCTCTGGGGCCAACGTCCTGACTTTC. V is TRBV5-5 and J is TRBJ2-6, with 11 nucleotides matching TRBD2. The V gene end was trimmed by 2 bases and the J gene end by 0 bases; junction bases not matched to a gene: 4. This CDR3 is built from 18 residues. CDR1 is SGHKS and CDR2 is YYEKEE in the germline V gene (reference sequence). Supplemented by reference TRBV5-5 and TRBJ2-6, the full variable domain reads DAGVTQSPTHLIKTRGQQVTLRCSPISGHKSVSWYQQVLGQGPQFIFQYYEKEERGRGNFPDRFSARQFPNYSSELNVNALLLGDSALYLCASSLVAGGISGANVLTFGAGSRLTVL.

The chain carries TRBV9 and TRBJ2-2; 8 bases agree with TRBD2. The J segment lost 4 bases and the V segment lost 0 bases, leaving 8 bases of the junction unmatched. Germline V lookup: CDR1 SGDLS, CDR2 YYNGEE. The CDR3 runs 17 residues. The CDR3, as DNA: TGTGCCAGCAGCGTAGGAGGGGCGGGGGGTTTCACCGGGGAGCTGTTTTTT. This sequence encodes CASSVGGAGGFTGELFF.

The chain couples TRBV9 to TRBJ2-5, with TRBD1 as a possible D gene (6 bases). This CDR3 has 14 residues. In germline, CDR1 is SGDLS, CDR2 YYNGEE. Between the trimmed V and J ends, which lost 3 bases and 2 bases, there was a span of 11 bases. CDR3 sequence: CASSGPGQQETQYF. CDR3 DNA: TGTGCCAGCAGCGGTCCGGGACAACAAGAGACCCAGTACTTC. The variable domain in full, completed from reference TRBV9 and TRBJ2-5, reads DSGVTQTPKHLITATGQRVTLRCSPRSGDLSVYWYQQSLDQGLQFLIQYYNGEERAKGNILERFSAQQFPDLHSELNLSSLELGDSALYFCASSGPGQQETQYFGPGTRLLVL.

The table lists this clone with a count of one. Here the CDR3 reads CASSMIQGGETQYF. The CDR3 bases are TGTGCCAGTAGTATGATACAGGGTGGGGAGACCCAGTACTTC. The V call is TRBV19, the J call TRBJ2-5; tentatively, D is TRBD1 (6 bases). CDR1 is LNHDA, CDR2 SQIVND, per germline (reference sequence). This CDR3 comprises 14 residues. Trimming took off 3 bases at V and 5 bases at J, with 13 bases between the two ends.

This clone was picked up one time. The V and J genes are TRBV2 and TRBJ2-7; D not resolved. The CDR3 length is 16 residues. The V gene's germline CDR1 is SNHLY and CDR2 FYNNEI. Trimming left V 3 bases short and J 3 bases short, with 18 bases between. Here the CDR3 reads CASSERHGVQSYEQYF. For the CDR3, the DNA is TGTGCCAGCAGTGAGAGACACGGCGTCCAGAGCTACGAGCAGTACTTC.

This clone has a handful of counts. The chain couples TRBV6-5 to TRBJ2-2; D gene uncertain. Germline values: CDR1 MNHEY, CDR2 SVGAGI. Trimming took 2 bases from V and 0 from J, leaving 7 bases between them. The CDR3 has 15 residues. CDR3 DNA sequence: TGTGCCAGCAGTTACGCGGTAGCGAACACCGGGGAGCTGTTTTTT. Translation: CASSYAVANTGELFF.

V and J are TRBV6-5 and TRBJ2-7, with a possible D match to TRBD1 (5 bases). CDR1 MNHEY and CDR2 SVGAGI come from the germline V gene. The CDR3 totals 12 residues. V was cut by 5 bases and J by 4 bases, with 9 bases left in between. The CDR3 spells CASSPQGYEQYF. The CDR3 DNA reads TGTGCCAGCAGTCCTCAGGGTTACGAGCAGTACTTC.

V gene TRBV6-6 combines with J gene TRBJ2-1, with D uncertain. V dropped 7 bases and J dropped 0 bases, with 13 bases sitting between them. The CDR3 runs 15 residues. Looked up from germline, CDR1 is MNHNY and CDR2 is SVGAGI (reference sequence). CDR3 protein: CASTLNPSSYNEQFF. In DNA, the CDR3 is TGTGCCAGCACCTTAAATCCGAGCTCCTACAATGAGCAGTTCTTC.

A word on this clone: Compared with germline, one end of the junction differs, possibly owing to a read error. Distinct nucleotide sequences in the sample also encode this CDR3. This chain links TRBV7-6 with TRBJ2-3; 11 bases map to TRBD2. The CDR3 is 16 amino acids. The germline CDR1 and CDR2 sequences are SGHVS and FNYEAQ. CDR3 coding DNA: TGTGCTAGCAGCTTAGGTACTAGCGGGGGCGTGGATACGCAGTATTTT. Protein product: CASSLGTSGGVDTQYF.

This chain links TRBV7-9 with TRBJ2-3, with 12 bases aligning to TRBD2. The CDR3 length is 18 residues. Trimming took 4 bases from V and 0 from J; bases not matched to a gene: 8. The germline CDR1 and CDR2 sequences are SEHNR and FQNEAQ (reference sequence). The CDR3, as DNA: TGTGCCAGCAGCTCGACCCGGACTAGCGGGGAGAGCACAGATACGCAGTATTTT. It yields the protein CASSSTRTSGESTDTQYF.

The V call is TRBV10-3, the J call TRBJ2-7, with a weak D call TRBD2 (5 bases). The CDR3 is 15 amino acids. Trimming stripped 3 bases from V and 5 bases from J, with 17 bases between. CDR1 is ENHRY, CDR2 SYGVKD, per germline. The CDR3 DNA sequence: TGTGCCATCAGTGACCCCTCGGCCTTTAGCGACGAGCAGTACTTC. Translating it yields CAISDPSAFSDEQYF.

This chain uses TRBV4-1 with TRBJ2-5; TRBD1 matches at 7 bases. Germline loops: CDR1 MGHRA, CDR2 YSYEKL. The CDR3 sequence is 15 residues long. V trimming: 0 bases; J trimming: 2 bases; junction bases outside the gene matches: 3. CDR3 nucleotides: TGCGCCAGCAGCCAAGATAGGGGACAGCAAGAGACCCAGTACTTC. Translated, it gives CASSQDRGQQETQYF.

The V gene is TRBV5-4, the J gene TRBJ2-1; D perhaps matches TRBD1 (6 bases). The germline V gene encodes CDR1 SGHNT and CDR2 YYREEE (reference sequence). The CDR3 covers 17 residues. Deletions cut 4 bases from V and 0 bases from J, with 17 bases between. CDR3 coding DNA: TGTGCCAGCAGCCCCGGCCCCCAGGGGAGCTCCTACAATGAGCAGTTCTTC. Translating it yields CASSPGPQGSSYNEQFF.

This clone appeared once. This rearrangement joins TRBV28 to TRBJ2-3; 8 nucleotides align to TRBD1. The V gene's germline CDR1 is MDHEN and CDR2 SYDVKM. V trimming: 5 bases; J trimming: 1 base; junction bases outside the gene matches: 8. This CDR3 comprises 16 residues. CDR3 coding DNA: TGTGCCAGCAGTCGGACAGGGCTAACTGGCACAGATACGCAGTATTTT. Its protein product is CASSRTGLTGTDTQYF.

The chain combines TRBV13 with TRBJ2-3; the match to TRBD2 covers 8 bases. The V gene end was trimmed by 5 bases and the J gene end by 9 bases; junction bases not matched to a gene: 10. Germline assignment: CDR1 PRHDT and CDR2 FYEKMQ (reference sequence). The CDR3 has 14 amino acids. In nucleotides, the CDR3 is TGTGCCAGCAGCCCCGGGGGGGGGTTAGAGACGCAGTATTTT. Encoded protein: CASSPGGGLETQYF.

The J gene is TRBJ2-1, the V gene TRBV7-6, with D tentatively TRBD2 (6 bases). V dropped 3 bases and J dropped 0 bases, with 9 bases sitting between them. This CDR3 is built from 15 residues. Looked up from germline, CDR1 is SGHVS and CDR2 is FNYEAQ. The CDR3 protein is CASSLGSGSYNEQFF. CDR3 sequence (DNA): TGTGCCAGCAGCTTGGGTAGCGGCTCCTACAATGAGCAGTTCTTC.

The J gene is TRBJ2-1, the V gene TRBV11-2, with 11 positions matching TRBD2. Germline trimming cut 2 bases from V and 8 bases from J; bases unmatched to any gene: 17. Per the germline V gene, CDR1 is SGHAT and CDR2 is FQNNGV. This CDR3 contains 19 residues. The chain's CDR3 is CASSLLRGSGGAREDEQFF. The CDR3 region has the DNA TGTGCCAGCAGCTTACTTCGGGGTAGCGGGGGGGCCCGAGAGGATGAGCAGTTCTTC. Full variable domain (outside the CDR3, taken from reference TRBV11-2 and TRBJ2-1): EAGVAQSPRYKIIEKRQSVAFWCNPISGHATLYWYQQILGQGPKLLIQFQNNGVVDDSQLPKDRFSAERLKGVDSTLKIQPAKLEDSAVYLCASSLLRGSGGAREDEQFFGPGTRLTVL.